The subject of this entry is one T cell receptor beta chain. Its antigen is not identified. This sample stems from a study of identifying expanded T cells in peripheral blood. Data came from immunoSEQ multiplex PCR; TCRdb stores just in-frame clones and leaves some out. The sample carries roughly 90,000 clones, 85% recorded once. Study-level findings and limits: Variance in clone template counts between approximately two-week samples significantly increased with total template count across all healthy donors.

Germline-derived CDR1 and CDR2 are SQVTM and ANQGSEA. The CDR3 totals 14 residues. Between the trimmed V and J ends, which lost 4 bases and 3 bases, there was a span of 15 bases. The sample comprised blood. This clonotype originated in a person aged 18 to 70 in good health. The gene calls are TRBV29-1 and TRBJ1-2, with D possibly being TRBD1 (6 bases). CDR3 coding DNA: TGCAGCGTTGCCGGGGGGCAGTCTGACTATGGCTACACCTTC. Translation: CSVAGGQSDYGYTF.